The next 19 T cell receptor beta chains were all read from a single sample in a study of cytomegalovirus exposure and HLA in healthy donors. The PCR had 60 Vbeta and 13 Jbeta primers. The data were produced by immunoSEQ multiplex PCR, yet TCRdb's version contains in-frame clones alone and is incomplete. This sample yields about 140,000 clones, of which roughly 75% are seen a single time; 3% to 3.5% belongs to the top ten. Sequenced input: PBMCs. The receptors derive from a man aged 35-49 years in good health and CMV-seronegative.

The rearrangement links TRBV28 to TRBJ2-2, with 8 bases identical to TRBD1. Germline CDR1 MDHEN, CDR2 SYDVKM. Unmatched junction bases numbered 5, after V lost 1 base and J lost 7 bases. The CDR3 loop spans 15 amino acids. The CDR3 spells CASSLFRGQVGELFF. The CDR3 DNA sequence: TGTGCCAGCAGTTTATTCAGGGGGCAGGTCGGGGAGCTGTTTTTT.

This sequence joins TRBV5-1 and TRBJ2-3, with a possible D match to TRBD2 (7 bases). V shed 5 bases and J shed 1 base, with 17 bases lying between them. Germline loops: CDR1 SGHRS, CDR2 YFSETQ. This CDR3 region has 16 residues. CDR3 DNA sequence: TGCGCCAGCAGGGGGGGGCGGGTCCATCGCACAGATACGCAGTATTTT. Residues: CASRGGRVHRTDTQYF.

This clone has a handful of counts. This chain uses TRBV4-3 with TRBJ2-2, with D perhaps TRBD2 (5 bases). V was clipped by 1 base and J by 4 bases, with 13 bases between them. This CDR3 is 16 amino acids long. CDR1 is LGHNA, CDR2 YSLEER, per germline. This CDR3 is CASSQGRTPSTGELFF. In nucleotides, the CDR3 is TGCGCCAGCAGCCAAGGGAGGACCCCGTCCACCGGGGAGCTGTTTTTT.

The chain uses TRBV7-2 and TRBJ2-3; D gene ambiguous. The germline gives CDR1 SGHTA, CDR2 FQGNSA. The length of the CDR3 is 12 residues. The ends were cut back, 2 bases at V and 2 bases at J, with 2 bases in the middle. CDR3 DNA sequence: TGTGCCAGCAGCTTACTCACAGATACGCAGTATTTT. This sequence encodes CASSLLTDTQYF. Filled out from reference TRBV7-2 and TRBJ2-3, the complete variable domain reads GAGVSQSPSNKVTEKGKDVELRCDPISGHTALYWYRQSLGQGLEFLIYFQGNSAPDKSGLPSDRFSAERTGGSVSTLTIQRTQQEDSAVYLCASSLLTDTQYFGPGTRLTVL.

This clone was seen at least ten times. This chain connects TRBV5-6 to TRBJ1-1; the D is unclear. Deletions cut 0 bases from V and 8 bases from J, with 8 bases between. The CDR3 is made up of 12 amino acids. CDR1 and CDR2 from the germline V gene are SGHDT and YYEEEE. The CDR3 here is CASSLGAGEAFF. The CDR3 coding sequence is TGTGCCAGCAGCTTGGGCGCGGGAGAAGCTTTCTTT.

The V call is TRBV6-1, the J call TRBJ1-5; D is perhaps TRBD1 (5 bases). Germline V gives CDR1 MNHNS, CDR2 SASEGT. The CDR3 contains 16 residues. With 4 bases removed from V and 0 bases from J, the gap between germline ends came to 13 bases. CDR3 DNA: TGTGCCAGCAGTGTCGAACAGGCGGATAGCAATCAGCCCCAGCATTTT. Protein: CASSVEQADSNQPQHF.

In this sample, this clone turned up once. The chain recombines TRBV29-1 with TRBJ1-2, with 7 bases matching TRBD1. The V gene end was trimmed by 7 bases and the J gene end by 4 bases; junction bases not matched to a gene: 3. The CDR3 runs 11 residues. Per the germline V gene, CDR1 is SQVTM and CDR2 is ANQGSEA. CDR3: CSGGQSYGYTF. As DNA, the CDR3 is TGCAGCGGGGGACAGAGCTATGGCTACACCTTC.

This clone was seen only once. CDR3 region: CASSPSGGENQPQHF. For the CDR3, the DNA is TGTGCCAGCTCACCATCGGGAGGGGAGAATCAGCCCCAGCATTTT. The rearrangement joins TRBV18 to TRBJ1-5; the D gene is possibly TRBD1 (5 bases). CDR3 length: 15 amino acids. Germline V lookup: CDR1 KGHSH, CDR2 LQKENI. V gave up 2 bases and J gave up 4 bases, with 12 bases separating them.

This chain connects TRBV27 to TRBJ1-4; TRBD1 might be the D (5 bases). The germline CDR1 and CDR2 sequences are MNHEY and SMNVEV (reference sequence). The germline V and J ends were trimmed by 1 base and 5 bases, with 17 bases remaining between them. The CDR3 covers 17 residues. This CDR3 is CASSLLPGRGENEKLFF. The CDR3 DNA sequence: TGTGCCAGCAGTTTATTGCCAGGGCGAGGAGAAAATGAAAAACTGTTTTTT.

The chain is built from TRBV2 and TRBJ2-1, with 9 bases matching TRBD2. V trimming: 1 base; J trimming: 7 bases; junction bases outside the gene matches: 2. The CDR3 covers 14 residues. Germline CDR1 reads SNHLY; CDR2 reads FYNNEI. In nucleotides, the CDR3 is TGTGCCAGCAGTGAAGGACTAGCGGAAAATGAGCAGTTCTTC. Residues: CASSEGLAENEQFF.

The chain is built from TRBV6-5 and TRBJ2-4, with D unresolved. The CDR3 is 15 residues long. V was cut by 5 bases and J by 6 bases, with 17 bases left in between. Germline CDR1 MNHEY, CDR2 SVGAGI. The CDR3 DNA follows: TGTGCCAGCAGTCGAGGATGGAGCCCCGGAAACATTCAGTACTTC. Amino acids: CASSRGWSPGNIQYF.

The table lists this clone with a few counts. The chain links TRBV5-6 to TRBJ2-7; D remains ambiguous. V gave up 0 bases and J gave up 7 bases, with 8 bases separating them. Looked up from germline, CDR1 is SGHDT and CDR2 is YYEEEE. The CDR3 covers 12 residues. The CDR3 sequence: CASSLGYGEQYF. The CDR3 DNA sequence: TGTGCCAGCAGCTTGGGGTACGGGGAGCAGTACTTC.

The CDR3 is CASSKTGTYSNQPQHF. The DNA of the CDR3 is TGTGCCAGCAGCAAAACAGGGACATATAGCAATCAGCCCCAGCATTTT. The J gene is TRBJ1-5, the V gene TRBV28, with a tentative D call TRBD1 (6 bases). The CDR3 runs to 16 residues. The V end was cut by 6 bases, the J end by 0 bases, with 15 bases between. CDR1 MDHEN and CDR2 SYDVKM come from the germline V gene.

This clone was seen once. The rearrangement uses TRBV11-2 and TRBJ2-2; 10 positions agree with TRBD2. CDR3 size: 18 residues. CDR1 is SGHAT and CDR2 is FQNNGV in the germline V gene. Trimming cost V 1 base and J 0 bases; bases outside gene matches: 5. The chain's CDR3 is CASSLVASGGPNTGELFF. CDR3 in DNA: TGTGCCAGCAGCTTAGTGGCTAGCGGGGGACCGAACACCGGGGAGCTGTTTTTT. The full variable domain, its missing parts supplied by reference TRBV11-2 and TRBJ2-2, is EAGVAQSPRYKIIEKRQSVAFWCNPISGHATLYWYQQILGQGPKLLIQFQNNGVVDDSQLPKDRFSAERLKGVDSTLKIQPAKLEDSAVYLCASSLVASGGPNTGELFFGEGSRLTVL.

The chain links TRBV5-1 to TRBJ2-7; no reliable D call. With 0 bases removed from V and 6 bases from J, the gap between germline ends came to 10 bases. This CDR3 region has 13 residues. Germline values: CDR1 SGHRS, CDR2 YFSETQ. This chain's CDR3 is CASSLEFGCEQYF. DNA for the CDR3: TGCGCCAGCAGCTTGGAATTCGGTTGCGAGCAGTACTTC.

The chain links TRBV12-5 to TRBJ2-5, with 8 nucleotides matching TRBD1. Germline V gives CDR1 LGHNT, CDR2 FRNRAP. Losses at the gene ends were 6 bases for V and 11 bases for J; bases not matched to a gene: 11. The CDR3 length is 13 residues. As DNA, the CDR3 is TGTGCTAGTGGACAGACAGGGGCCGCCCTGCAGTACTTC. It encodes CASGQTGAALQYF.

This chain connects TRBV6-1 to TRBJ1-2, with D uncertain. V was cut by 9 bases and J by 10 bases, with 18 bases left in between. CDR1 is MNHNS, CDR2 SASEGT, per germline. The CDR3 is 12 amino acids. The CDR3 DNA follows: TGTGCCAGTGGTTTCACTTGGGCAGACTACACCTTC. Encoded protein: CASGFTWADYTF.

The genes are TRBV5-4 and TRBJ2-5; 9 bases fit TRBD1. The J call may be incorrect, as the DNA end agrees better with TRBJ2-7. Germline V gene data show CDR1 as SGHNT and CDR2 as YYREEE (reference sequence). The CDR3 covers 18 residues. DNA for the CDR3: TGTGCCAGCAGCCGACCTGGGAGTACCGGGACAGGGCGTTTCGAGCAGTACTTC. Translating gives CASSRPGSTGTGRFEQYF.

The chain combines TRBV6-4 with TRBJ2-1; 13 bases map to TRBD2. Germline CDR1 and CDR2: MRHNA and SNTAGT. V shed 6 bases, J shed 7 bases, and the junction held 6 bases outside the gene matches. CDR3 length: 15 residues. The CDR3 spells CASSELAGGPNEQFF. In nucleotides, the CDR3 is TGTGCCAGCAGCGAACTAGCGGGGGGGCCGAATGAGCAGTTCTTC.